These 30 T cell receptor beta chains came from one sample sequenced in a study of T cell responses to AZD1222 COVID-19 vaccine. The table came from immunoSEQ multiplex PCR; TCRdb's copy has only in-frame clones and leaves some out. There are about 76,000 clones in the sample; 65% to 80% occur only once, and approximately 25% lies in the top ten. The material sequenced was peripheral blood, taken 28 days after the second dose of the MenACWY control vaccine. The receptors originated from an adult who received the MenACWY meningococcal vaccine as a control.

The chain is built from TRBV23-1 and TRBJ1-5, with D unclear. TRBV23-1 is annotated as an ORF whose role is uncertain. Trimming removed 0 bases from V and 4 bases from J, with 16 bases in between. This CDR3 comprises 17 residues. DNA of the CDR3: TGCGCCAGCAGTCAATCTGCGGGGAAGGTGCCGAATCAGCCCCAGCATTTT. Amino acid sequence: CASSQSAGKVPNQPQHF.

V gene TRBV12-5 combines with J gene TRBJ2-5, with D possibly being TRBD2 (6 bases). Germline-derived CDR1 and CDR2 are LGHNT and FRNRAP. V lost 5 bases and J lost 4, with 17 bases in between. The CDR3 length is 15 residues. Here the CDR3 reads CASGRPGPGGETQYF. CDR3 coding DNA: TGTGCTAGTGGTAGACCTGGGCCCGGGGGAGAGACCCAGTACTTC.

CDR3 sequence: CASSRDVGQETQYF. In DNA form, the CDR3 reads TGCGCCAGCAGCCGTGACGTTGGCCAAGAGACCCAGTACTTC. This chain connects TRBV5-1 to TRBJ2-5; D not certain. This CDR3 spans 14 amino acids. V lost 4 bases and J 1 base, leaving 11 bases between the germline ends. Germline V CDR1 and CDR2: SGHRS, YFSETQ.

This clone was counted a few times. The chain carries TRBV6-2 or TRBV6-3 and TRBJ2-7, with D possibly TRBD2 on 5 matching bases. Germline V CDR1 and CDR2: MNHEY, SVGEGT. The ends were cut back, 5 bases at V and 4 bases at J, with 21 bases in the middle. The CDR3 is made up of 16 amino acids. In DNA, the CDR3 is TGTGCCAGCAGTACATCCCTTAGACACGGACTTTACGAGCAGTACTTC. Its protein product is CASSTSLRHGLYEQYF.

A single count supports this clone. CDR3 loop: CASSDLLGVGYTF. CDR3 sequence (DNA): TGTGCCAGCAGTGACTTATTAGGGGTGGGCTACACCTTC. V is TRBV2 and J is TRBJ1-2, with D possibly TRBD1 on 5 matching bases. CDR1 is SNHLY and CDR2 is FYNNEI in the germline V gene. CDR3 length equals 13 residues. The V end lost 3 bases, the J end lost 8 bases, and 13 bases lay between the germline ends.

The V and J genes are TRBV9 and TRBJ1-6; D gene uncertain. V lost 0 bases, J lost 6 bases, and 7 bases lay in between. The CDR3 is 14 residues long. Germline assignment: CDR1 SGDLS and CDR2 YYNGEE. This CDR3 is CASSVDALNSPLHF. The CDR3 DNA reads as TGTGCCAGCAGCGTAGACGCCCTTAATTCACCCCTCCACTTT.

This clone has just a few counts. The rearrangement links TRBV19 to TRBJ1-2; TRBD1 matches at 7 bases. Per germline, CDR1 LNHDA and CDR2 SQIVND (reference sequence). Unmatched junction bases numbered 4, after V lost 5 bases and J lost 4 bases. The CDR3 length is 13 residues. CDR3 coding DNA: TGTGCCAGTAGTGATGGACAGGTCTATGGCTACACCTTC. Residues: CASSDGQVYGYTF.

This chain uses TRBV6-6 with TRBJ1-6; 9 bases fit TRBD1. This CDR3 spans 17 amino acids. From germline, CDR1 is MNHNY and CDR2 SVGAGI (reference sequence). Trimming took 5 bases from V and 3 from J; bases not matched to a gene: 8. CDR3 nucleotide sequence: TGTGCCAGCAGTCCCTCCGGGACAGGGAACTATAATTCACCCCTCCACTTT. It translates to CASSPSGTGNYNSPLHF.

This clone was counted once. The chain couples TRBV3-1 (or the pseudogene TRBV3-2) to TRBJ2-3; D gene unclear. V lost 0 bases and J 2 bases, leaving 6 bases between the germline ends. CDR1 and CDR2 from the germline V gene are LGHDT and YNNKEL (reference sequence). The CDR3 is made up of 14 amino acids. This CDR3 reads CASSQELPTDTQYF. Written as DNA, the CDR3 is TGTGCCAGCAGCCAAGAATTACCCACAGATACGCAGTATTTT.

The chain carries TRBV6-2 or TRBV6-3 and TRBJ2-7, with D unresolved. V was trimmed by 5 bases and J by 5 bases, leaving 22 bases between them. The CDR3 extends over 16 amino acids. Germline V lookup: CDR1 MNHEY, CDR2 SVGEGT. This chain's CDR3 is CASSLRTLPNRDEQYF. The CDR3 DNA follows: TGTGCCAGCAGTCTCCGGACCCTACCCAATAGGGACGAGCAGTACTTC.

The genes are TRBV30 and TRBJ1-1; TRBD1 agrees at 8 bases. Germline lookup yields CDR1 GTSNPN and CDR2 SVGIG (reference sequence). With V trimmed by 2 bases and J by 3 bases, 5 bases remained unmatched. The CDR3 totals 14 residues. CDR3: CAWSLTGADTEAFF. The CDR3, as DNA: TGTGCCTGGAGTCTGACAGGGGCGGACACTGAAGCTTTCTTT.

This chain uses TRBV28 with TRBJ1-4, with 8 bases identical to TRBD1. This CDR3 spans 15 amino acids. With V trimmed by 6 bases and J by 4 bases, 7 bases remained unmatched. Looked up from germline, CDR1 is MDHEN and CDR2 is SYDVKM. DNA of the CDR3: TGTGCCAGCAGACCAACAGGGGGAAATAATGAAAAACTGTTTTTT. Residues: CASRPTGGNNEKLFF. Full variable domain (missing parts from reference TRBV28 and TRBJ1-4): DVKVTQSSRYLVKRTGEKVFLECVQDMDHENMFWYRQDPGLGLRLIYFSYDVKMKEKGDIPEGYSVSREKKERFSLILESASTNQTSMYLCASRPTGGNNEKLFFGSGTQLSVL.

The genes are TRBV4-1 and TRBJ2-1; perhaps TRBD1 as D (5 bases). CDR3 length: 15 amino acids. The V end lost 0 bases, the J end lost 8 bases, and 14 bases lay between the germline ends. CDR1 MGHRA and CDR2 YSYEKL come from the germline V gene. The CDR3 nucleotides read TGCGCCAGCAGCCAAGATGTGGCAGGGTGGGATGAGCAGTTCTTC. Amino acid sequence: CASSQDVAGWDEQFF.

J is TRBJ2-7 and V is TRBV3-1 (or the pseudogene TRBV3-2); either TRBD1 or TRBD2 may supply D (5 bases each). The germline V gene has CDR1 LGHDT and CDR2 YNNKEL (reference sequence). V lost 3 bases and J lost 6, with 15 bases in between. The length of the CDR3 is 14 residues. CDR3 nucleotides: TGTGCCAGCAGCCATGGTCGGGACGAGGGCGAGCAGTACTTC. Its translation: CASSHGRDEGEQYF.

DNA for the CDR3: TGTGCCAGCAGCCCAGAGGGACCTCGGAGACGTGATGGCTACACCTTC. It is translated as CASSPEGPRRRDGYTF. This chain joins TRBV7-2 and TRBJ1-2, with a possible D match to TRBD1 (5 bases). V gave up 5 bases and J gave up 6 bases, with 22 bases separating them. The CDR3 extends over 16 amino acids. Per the germline V gene, CDR1 is SGHTA and CDR2 is FQGNSA.

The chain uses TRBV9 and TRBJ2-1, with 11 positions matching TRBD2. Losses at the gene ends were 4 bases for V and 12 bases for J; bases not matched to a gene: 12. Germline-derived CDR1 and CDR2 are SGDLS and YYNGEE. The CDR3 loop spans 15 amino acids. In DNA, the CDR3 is TGTGCCAGCAGCACTGGGACTAGCGGTACAATGTCGCAGTTCTTC. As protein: CASSTGTSGTMSQFF.

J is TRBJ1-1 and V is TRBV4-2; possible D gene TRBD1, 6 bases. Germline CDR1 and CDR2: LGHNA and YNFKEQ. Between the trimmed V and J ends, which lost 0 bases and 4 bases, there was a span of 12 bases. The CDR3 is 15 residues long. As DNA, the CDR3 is TGTGCCAGCAGCCAAGAAAGCAGAGGGGGCACTGAAGCTTTCTTT. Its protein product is CASSQESRGGTEAFF.

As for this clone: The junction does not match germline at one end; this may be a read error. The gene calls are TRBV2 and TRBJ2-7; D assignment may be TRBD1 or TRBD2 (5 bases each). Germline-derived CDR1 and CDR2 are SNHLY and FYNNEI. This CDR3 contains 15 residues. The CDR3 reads CASSGGIEGPYGQYF. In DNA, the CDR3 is TGTGCCAGCAGTGGGGGAATTGAGGGACCCTACGGGCAGTACTTC.

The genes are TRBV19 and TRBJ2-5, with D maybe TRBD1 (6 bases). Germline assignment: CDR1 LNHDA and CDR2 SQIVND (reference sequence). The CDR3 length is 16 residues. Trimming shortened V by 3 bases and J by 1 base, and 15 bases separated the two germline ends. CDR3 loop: CASSISDRSLQETQYF. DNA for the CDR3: TGTGCCAGTAGTATCAGCGACAGGAGCCTCCAAGAGACCCAGTACTTC.

The CDR3 DNA reads as TGTGCCAGCAGCTTGGTAGGGGGCGATGAGCAGTTCTTC. This sequence encodes CASSLVGGDEQFF. This chain uses TRBV5-5 with TRBJ2-1, with 7 positions matching TRBD1. After removal of 0 bases from V and 8 bases from J, the junction contained 2 bases not matched to a gene. CDR1 is SGHKS and CDR2 is YYEKEE in the germline V gene (reference sequence). The CDR3 totals 13 residues.

In DNA, the CDR3 is TGTGCCAGCAGCTTCGACCCAAGTTCACCCCTCCACTTT. This translates into CASSFDPSSPLHF. The V call is TRBV11-3, the J call TRBJ1-6; D is unclear. Germline V gene data show CDR1 as SGHNT and CDR2 as YENEEA. V was shortened by 3 bases and J by 9 bases, with 9 bases between the two germline ends. The CDR3 sequence is 13 residues long.

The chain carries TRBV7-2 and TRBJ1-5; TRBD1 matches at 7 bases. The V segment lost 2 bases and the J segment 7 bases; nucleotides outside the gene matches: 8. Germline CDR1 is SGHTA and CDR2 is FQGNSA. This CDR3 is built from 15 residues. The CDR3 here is CASSLMGQGGQPQHF. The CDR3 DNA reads TGTGCCAGCAGCTTAATGGGGCAGGGGGGGCAGCCCCAGCATTTT.

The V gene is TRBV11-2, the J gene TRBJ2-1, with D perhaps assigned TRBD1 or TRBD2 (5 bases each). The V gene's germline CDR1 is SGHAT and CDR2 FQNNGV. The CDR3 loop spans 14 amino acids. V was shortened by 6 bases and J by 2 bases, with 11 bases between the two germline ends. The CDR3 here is CASSPGAAYNEQFF. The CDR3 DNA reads TGTGCCAGCAGTCCCGGGGCTGCCTACAATGAGCAGTTCTTC.

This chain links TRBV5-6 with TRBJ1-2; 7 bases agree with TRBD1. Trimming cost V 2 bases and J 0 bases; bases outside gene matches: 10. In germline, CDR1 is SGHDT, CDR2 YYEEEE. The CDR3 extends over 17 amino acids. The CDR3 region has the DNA TGTGCCAGCAGCTTAAGACAGGGCATGCCTCCTAACTATGGCTACACCTTC. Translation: CASSLRQGMPPNYGYTF.

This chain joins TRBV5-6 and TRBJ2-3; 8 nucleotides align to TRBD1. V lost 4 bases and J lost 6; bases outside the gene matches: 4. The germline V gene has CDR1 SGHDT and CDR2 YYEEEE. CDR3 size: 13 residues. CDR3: CASSRTGTDTQYF. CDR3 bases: TGTGCCAGCAGCCGGACAGGGACCGATACGCAGTATTTT.

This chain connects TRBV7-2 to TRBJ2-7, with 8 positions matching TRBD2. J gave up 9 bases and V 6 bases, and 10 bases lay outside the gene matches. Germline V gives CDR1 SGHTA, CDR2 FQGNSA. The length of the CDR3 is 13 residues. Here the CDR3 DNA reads TGTGCCAGCAGGGCGGGGGGCGGAAATAGGCAGTACTTC. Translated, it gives CASRAGGGNRQYF.

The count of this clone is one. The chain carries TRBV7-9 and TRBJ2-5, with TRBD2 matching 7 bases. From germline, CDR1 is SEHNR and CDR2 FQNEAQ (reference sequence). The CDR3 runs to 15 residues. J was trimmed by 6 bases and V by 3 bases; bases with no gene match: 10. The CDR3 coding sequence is TGTGCCAGCAGCTTCGGATTTGGGGGGGACCAGACCCAGTACTTC. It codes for CASSFGFGGDQTQYF.

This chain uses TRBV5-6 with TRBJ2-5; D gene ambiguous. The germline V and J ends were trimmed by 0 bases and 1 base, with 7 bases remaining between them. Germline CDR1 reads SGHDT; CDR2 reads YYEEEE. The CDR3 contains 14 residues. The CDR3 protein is CASSLGMAQETQYF. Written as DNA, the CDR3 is TGTGCCAGCAGCTTGGGCATGGCCCAAGAGACCCAGTACTTC.

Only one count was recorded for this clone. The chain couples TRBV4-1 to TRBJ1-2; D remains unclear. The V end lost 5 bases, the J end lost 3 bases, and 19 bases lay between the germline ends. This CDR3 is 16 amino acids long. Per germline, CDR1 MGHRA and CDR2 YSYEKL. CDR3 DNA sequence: TGCGCCAGCAGCGCTTTCCTACAGCCGTCGTACTATGGCTACACCTTC. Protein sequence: CASSAFLQPSYYGYTF.

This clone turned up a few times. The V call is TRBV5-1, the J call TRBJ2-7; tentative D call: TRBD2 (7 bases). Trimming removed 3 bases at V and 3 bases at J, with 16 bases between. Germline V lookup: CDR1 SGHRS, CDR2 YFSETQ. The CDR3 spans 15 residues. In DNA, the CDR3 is TGCGCCAGCAGCTCCTCGGCAGGGGAGGGCTACGAGCAGTACTTC. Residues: CASSSSAGEGYEQYF.